Following are 6 T cell receptor beta chains from one sample sequenced in a study of T-cell memory formation after mild COVID-19. TCRdb reanalysed the 5' RACE reads using MiXCR and keeps one entry per CDR3 protein. The data contain approximately 450,000 distinct CDR3 sequences, 15% to 20% of them singletons. The specimen was PBMCs or a T cell subset sorted from them (not recorded which). Source of these receptors: an adult woman who had mild COVID-19 (a few samples of this study predate the infection). Cell type and time point are not known.

This clonotype has just a few counts. This chain uses TRBV15 with TRBJ2-3; the D is unclear. Germline CDR1 and CDR2: LNHNV and YYDKDF (reference sequence). The germline V and J ends were trimmed by 3 bases and 4 bases, with 8 bases remaining between them. The CDR3 is made up of 13 amino acids. CDR3 nucleotides: TGTGCCACCAGCAGGGGAAGTTCAGATACGCAGTATTTT. This codes for CATSRGSSDTQYF.

The rearrangement links TRBV7-2 to TRBJ1-1; D is unclear. Trimming took 1 base from V and 10 from J, leaving 13 bases between them. The CDR3 has 13 residues. Germline assignment: CDR1 SGHTA and CDR2 FQGNSA. The CDR3 protein is CASSLGGGTSAFF. CDR3 DNA: TGTGCCAGCAGCTTAGGGGGAGGCACTTCAGCTTTCTTT.

In its sample, this clonotype was seen a few times. This chain joins TRBV20-1 and TRBJ2-1; no definite D call. Germline-derived CDR1 and CDR2 are DFQATT and SNEGSKA (reference sequence). This CDR3 is 13 amino acids long. Deletions cut 1 base from V and 4 bases from J, with 8 bases between. DNA for the CDR3: TGCAGTGCTAGAGCCCCCTCGTACAATGAGCAGTTCTTC. This translates into CSARAPSYNEQFF.

The rearrangement joins TRBV15 to TRBJ1-1, with D unclear. This CDR3 contains 15 residues. Germline CDR1 LNHNV, CDR2 YYDKDF (reference sequence). The V and J ends lost 3 bases and 4 bases respectively, with 15 bases between them. The CDR3 sequence is CATSSPSLGGTEAFF. The CDR3 DNA reads TGTGCCACCAGCAGCCCCAGTCTCGGAGGCACTGAAGCTTTCTTT.

There are many counts of this clonotype. The chain has TRBV5-1 and TRBJ2-5; possibly TRBD2 for D (6 bases). This CDR3 has 14 amino acids. Trimming shortened V by 0 bases and J by 2 bases, and 8 bases separated the two germline ends. The germline V gene encodes CDR1 SGHRS and CDR2 YFSETQ. CDR3 protein: CASSLDGTQETQYF. The CDR3 DNA is TGCGCCAGCAGCTTGGATGGGACTCAAGAGACCCAGTACTTC.

This clonotype came up once. The rearrangement joins TRBV29-1 to TRBJ1-3; tentatively, D is TRBD1 (5 bases). From germline, CDR1 is SQVTM and CDR2 ANQGSEA. V was shortened by 5 bases and J by 3 bases, with 17 bases between the two germline ends. The CDR3 has 15 amino acids. CDR3 DNA sequence: TGCAGCGTTAGGAGGTTGATGGGGGATGGAAACACCATATATTTT. It translates to CSVRRLMGDGNTIYF.